This T cell receptor beta chain was sequenced in a study of beta chain features in type 1 diabetes. CDR1 and CDR2 (germline): SNHLY, FYNNEI. With 1 base clipped from V and 0 bases from J, the junction kept 5 bases outside the gene matches. The CDR3 length is 17 residues. This clone was recorded a few times. Reverse transcribing all isolated RNA meant expressed TCRB transcripts were sequenced. Repertoires were generated with immunoSEQ multiplex PCR, while TCRdb's copy carries only in-frame clones and drops some. The data contain 360,000 or so clones, about 20% of them singletons. The receptor was derived from a woman younger than 35 in good health. Sequencing was carried out using naive CD4+ T cells from blood. The chain joins TRBV2 to TRBJ2-1; 8 bases are shared with TRBD1. The CDR3 loop reads CASSEEGDRSSYNEQFF. For the CDR3, the DNA is TGTGCCAGCAGTGAAGAGGGGGACAGGAGCTCCTACAATGAGCAGTTCTTC.